Included here is one T cell receptor beta chain sequence, with context. Antigen specificity is unknown. From the 5' RACE reads, TCRdb called clonotypes with MiXCR, one entry per CDR3 protein. The sample lists hundreds of thousands of distinct CDR3 sequences, roughly 8.7% occurring once. The data originate from a study of T cells after yellow fever vaccination. Study-level points and caveats: Primary-vaccination clones mostly resurfaced post-booster (just under 98% CD4, roughly 87% CD8).

The CDR3 runs 13 residues. Germline V gene lookup returns CDR1 SNHLY and CDR2 FYNNEI. V was shortened by 3 bases and J by 2 bases, with 7 bases between the two germline ends. The rearrangement uses TRBV2 and TRBJ2-5; the D gene is possibly TRBD1 (6 bases). The source of this sequence is a man between 18 and 29 years old who received the YFV17D yellow fever vaccine. The sample in question was PBMCs, obtained on the day of the first yellow fever vaccination. The CDR3 sequence is CASSDRGQETQYF. The CDR3 DNA follows: TGTGCCAGCAGTGACAGGGGACAAGAGACCCAGTACTTC.